Below, 30 T cell receptor beta chains from the same sample are listed, as sequenced in a study of vaccination and CD4 T cells after COVID-19. At the Johns Hopkins FTIC core, DNA taken from cultured CD4+ T cells was sequenced by way of the Oncomine TCR Beta short-read assay. Investigators obtained genomic DNA by extraction from cultured CD4+ T cells. TCRdb passed the PCR reads through MiXCR, listing each CDR3 protein once. The sample yields 6,000 to 8,500 distinct CDR3 sequences, 32% seen once. The treatment was: approximately nine-day PBMC culture with coronavirus spike peptide pools or control peptides (ViraFEST assay). CD4+ T lymphocytes from the unexposed donor were collected before the COVID-19 pandemic (2011-2018). Their specific antigens are unknown. The sample comprised CD4+ T cells from blood, cultured in vitro. The receptors were sampled from a human donor in good health.

The chain carries TRBV28 and TRBJ2-1; 8 positions agree with TRBD2. Per germline, CDR1 MDHEN and CDR2 SYDVKM. The trim removed 6 bases at V and 10 bases at J, leaving 14 bases unmatched. The CDR3 spans 15 residues. The CDR3 protein is CASRGAGEGFGEQFF. As DNA, the CDR3 is TGTGCCAGCAGGGGAGCGGGAGAGGGGTTTGGGGAGCAGTTCTTC.

In this sample, this clonotype turned up a few times. The CDR3 nucleotides read TGCAGTGCTGCCCCGACAGGAGGCGCAGATACGCAGTATTTT. Protein sequence: CSAAPTGGADTQYF. This sequence joins TRBV20-1 and TRBJ2-3, with D perhaps matching TRBD1 (6 bases). The CDR3 is made up of 14 amino acids. The germline V and J ends were trimmed by 5 bases and 4 bases, with 16 bases remaining between them. Germline CDR1 DFQATT, CDR2 SNEGSKA (reference sequence).

The chain links TRBV5-4 to TRBJ2-1; D gene ambiguous. Germline CDR1 reads SGHNT; CDR2 reads YYREEE (reference sequence). The V end was cut by 4 bases, the J end by 4 bases, with 21 bases between. The CDR3 consists of 17 residues. CDR3 coding DNA: TGTGCCAGCAGCCCCCCCTTGACCCCCCTGACGTACAATGAGCAGTTCTTC. Translated: CASSPPLTPLTYNEQFF.

The genes are TRBV7-9 and TRBJ2-1; 7 nucleotides line up with TRBD1. Germline loops: CDR1 SEHNR, CDR2 FQNEAQ (reference sequence). The CDR3 runs 15 residues. V shed 3 bases and J 4 bases; nucleotides not matched to a gene: 6. In nucleotides, the CDR3 is TGTGCCAGCAGCTTTACAGGGGCAACTTACAATGAGCAGTTCTTC. Translated, it gives CASSFTGATYNEQFF.

The rearrangement joins TRBV20-1 to TRBJ2-7; 11 bases fit TRBD2. The CDR3 contains 13 residues. Germline lookup yields CDR1 DFQATT and CDR2 SNEGSKA (reference sequence). Trimming took 4 bases from V and 5 from J; bases not matched to a gene: 4. The DNA of the CDR3 is TGCAGTGCTAAAGCTAGCGGGAGGCACGAGCAGTACTTC. Translating gives CSAKASGRHEQYF.

This chain uses TRBV5-1 with TRBJ1-2; no clear D gene. The CDR3 covers 14 residues. V lost 3 bases and J 5 bases, leaving 14 bases between the germline ends. CDR1 and CDR2 (germline): SGHRS, YFSETQ. CDR3 in DNA: TGCGCCAGCAGCTCAGGACCCGGTCGATATGGCTACACCTTC. It translates to CASSSGPGRYGYTF.

This clonotype was detected only a few times. An end of the junction differs from the germline gene, which may be a read error. V gene TRBV27 combines with J gene TRBJ2-1, with 8 bases fitting TRBD2. The CDR3 runs to 15 residues. From germline, CDR1 is MNHEY and CDR2 SMNVEV (reference sequence). CDR3 DNA: TGTGCCAGCACCTCAAGGGCGGGGGGCTTACCCACGCTGGTCTTC. As protein: CASTSRAGGLPTLVF.

As for this clonotype: With a much larger clone just one base away, this may be a read error. The gene calls are TRBV7-9 and TRBJ2-5; D is uncertain. The CDR3 is 15 amino acids. Trimming took 5 bases from V and 7 from J, leaving 20 bases between them. Germline loops: CDR1 SEHNR, CDR2 FQNEAQ (reference sequence). CDR3: CASSVGIVRLGTQYF. The CDR3 bases are TGTGCCAGCAGCGTAGGGATAGTCCGGTTGGGGACCCAGTACTTC. Combining the CDR3 with reference TRBV7-9 and TRBJ2-5 gives the whole variable domain DTGVSQNPRHKITKRGQNVTFRCDPISEHNRLYWYRQTLGQGPEFLTYFQNEAQLEKSRLLSDRFSAERPKGSFSTLEIQRTEQGDSAMYLCASSVGIVRLGTQYFGPGTRLLVL.

The chain has TRBV6-2 or TRBV6-3 and TRBJ2-7, with 8 positions matching TRBD1. The CDR3 runs to 16 residues. Germline lookup yields CDR1 MNHEY and CDR2 SVGEGT. The ends lost 8 bases at V and 3 bases at J; junction bases unmatched: 15. CDR3 nucleotides: TGTGCCAGCCAACAGCCGGCCAGGACAGGGATCTACGAGCAGTACTTC. Its protein product is CASQQPARTGIYEQYF.

This chain connects TRBV5-1 to TRBJ2-7; D might be TRBD1 (5 bases). CDR1 and CDR2 from the germline V gene are SGHRS and YFSETQ. The CDR3 is made up of 14 amino acids. V lost 3 bases and J lost 0, with 10 bases in between. DNA of the CDR3: TGCGCCAGCAGCTCAGAGACAGTCTCCTACGAGCAGTACTTC. It specifies CASSSETVSYEQYF.

The CDR3 is CASSPAQISGANVLTF. The CDR3, as DNA: TGCGCCAGCAGCCCAGCCCAGATCTCTGGGGCCAACGTCCTGACTTTC. V usage is TRBV5-1 and J usage is TRBJ2-6; D is ambiguous. CDR1 SGHRS and CDR2 YFSETQ come from the germline V gene. V was pared by 4 bases and J by 0 bases, with 11 bases between. The CDR3 length is 16 residues.

The V call is TRBV19, the J call TRBJ2-1; possible D gene TRBD2, 6 bases. The germline CDR1 and CDR2 sequences are LNHDA and SQIVND (reference sequence). The CDR3 loop spans 14 amino acids. Trimming shortened V by 6 bases and J by 4 bases, and 13 bases separated the two germline ends. In nucleotides, the CDR3 is TGTGCCAGTAGGGTCCACGGAGGGTACAATGAGCAGTTCTTC. This gives the protein CASRVHGGYNEQFF.

Worth noting for this clonotype: This could be a read error, since a much larger clone is one nucleotide away. The J gene is TRBJ1-2, the V gene TRBV27; maybe TRBD1 (5 bases). The CDR3 loop spans 12 amino acids. Germline loops: CDR1 MNHEY, CDR2 SMNVEV (reference sequence). Trimming cost V 5 bases and J 6 bases, with 10 bases left between them. The CDR3 nucleotides are TGTGCCAGCAGTCCGGACAAGGATGGCTACACCTTC. Translated, it gives CASSPDKDGYTF.

The rearrangement links TRBV5-4 to TRBJ1-1, with no clear D. This CDR3 has 14 residues. Trimming left V 5 bases short and J 1 base short, with 12 bases between. Per the germline V gene, CDR1 is SGHNT and CDR2 is YYREEE (reference sequence). The CDR3 sequence: CASSSSGTNTEAFF. CDR3 coding DNA: TGTGCCAGCAGTTCCTCGGGAACGAACACTGAAGCTTTCTTT. The full variable domain, completed using reference TRBV5-4 and TRBJ1-1, is ETGVTQSPTHLIKTRGQQVTLRCSSQSGHNTVSWYQQALGQGPQFIFQYYREEENGRGNFPPRFSGLQFPNYSSELNVNALELDDSALYLCASSSSGTNTEAFFGQGTRLTVV.

The chain employs TRBV6-2 or TRBV6-3 and TRBJ1-2; D unresolved. Trimming stripped 6 bases from V and 6 bases from J, with 8 bases between. Germline CDR1 is MNHEY and CDR2 is SVGEGT. This CDR3 is built from 11 residues. The CDR3 sequence is CASRRLDGYTF. As DNA, the CDR3 is TGTGCCAGCAGGAGATTGGATGGCTACACCTTC.

The chain recombines TRBV7-3 with TRBJ1-1; D is unresolved. CDR3 length equals 13 residues. V lost 5 bases and J 2 bases, leaving 9 bases between the germline ends. Per germline, CDR1 SGHTA and CDR2 FQGTGA. As DNA, the CDR3 is TGTGCCAGCAGCCAACAGTATAACACTGAAGCTTTCTTT. Translating it yields CASSQQYNTEAFF.

This clonotype was seen only a few times. The rearrangement uses TRBV19 and TRBJ1-5; D not resolved. The V and J ends lost 5 bases and 5 bases respectively, with 19 bases between them. The germline V gene has CDR1 LNHDA and CDR2 SQIVND (reference sequence). This CDR3 has 16 amino acids. Here the CDR3 DNA reads TGTGCCAGTAGTCCCACCCCGGGCCACTTATATCAGCCCCAGCATTTT. Amino acid sequence: CASSPTPGHLYQPQHF.

V gene TRBV20-1 combines with J gene TRBJ1-6, with D tentatively TRBD1 (6 bases). Between the trimmed V and J ends, which lost 0 bases and 9 bases, there was a span of 21 bases. The CDR3 sequence is 17 residues long. In germline, CDR1 is DFQATT, CDR2 SNEGSKA (reference sequence). CDR3 loop: CSARDPGRGGAGSPLHF. CDR3 DNA: TGCAGTGCTAGAGACCCGGGGCGGGGGGGCGCAGGTTCACCCCTCCACTTT.

In its sample, this clonotype ranks as medium-sized. J is TRBJ1-2 and V is TRBV7-2, with 10 nucleotides matching TRBD1. Losses at the gene ends were 4 bases for V and 4 bases for J; bases not matched to a gene: 3. The CDR3 has 14 residues. Germline-derived CDR1 and CDR2 are SGHTA and FQGNSA. In DNA, the CDR3 is TGTGCCAGCAGCTCGGGACAGGGGACCTATGGCTACACCTTC. Amino acid sequence: CASSSGQGTYGYTF. The whole variable domain, remainder taken from reference TRBV7-2 and TRBJ1-2, is GAGVSQSPSNKVTEKGKDVELRCDPISGHTALYWYRQSLGQGLEFLIYFQGNSAPDKSGLPSDRFSAERTGGSVSTLTIQRTQQEDSAVYLCASSSGQGTYGYTFGSGTRLTVV.

The chain joins TRBV24-1 to TRBJ2-2; tentatively, D is TRBD2 (6 bases). The CDR3 contains 16 residues. V was trimmed by 3 bases and J by 0 bases, leaving 10 bases between them. The V gene's germline CDR1 is KGHDR and CDR2 SFDVKD. The CDR3 loop reads CATSDTDYTNTGELFF. The DNA for the CDR3 is TGTGCCACCAGTGATACGGACTATACGAACACCGGGGAGCTGTTTTTT.

This clonotype was seen a single time. Germline is not matched at one junction end, which may reflect a read error. V usage is TRBV15 and J usage is TRBJ1-2, with D tentatively TRBD1 (5 bases). The CDR3 length is 15 residues. CDR1 is LNHNV and CDR2 is YYDKDF in the germline V gene (reference sequence). CDR3 DNA: TGTGTCACCAGCGCTAGAGGTGGGACTGACTATGGCTACACCTTC. This translates into CVTSARGGTDYGYTF.

The chain joins TRBV12-3 or TRBV12-4 to TRBJ2-5, with no clear D. The V end was cut by 5 bases, the J end by 7 bases, with 17 bases between. CDR3 length: 14 amino acids. The CDR3 DNA follows: TGTGCCAGCAGTCCGCCCCGTGGGGTCGGGACCCAGTACTTC. It specifies CASSPPRGVGTQYF.

The V and J genes are TRBV7-2 and TRBJ2-5; TRBD2 aligns across 10 bases. The germline CDR1 and CDR2 sequences are SGHTA and FQGNSA. V was pared by 6 bases and J by 7 bases, with 8 bases of the junction left unmatched. The CDR3 is 14 residues long. The CDR3 DNA follows: TGTGCCAGCAGTTCTGGACTAGCGGTGGGGACCCAGTACTTC. Protein: CASSSGLAVGTQYF.

The chain is built from TRBV27 and TRBJ1-2; D might be TRBD1 (6 bases). The CDR3 totals 17 residues. Trimming pared 5 bases from V and 4 bases from J, leaving 23 bases between. Germline CDR1 reads MNHEY; CDR2 reads SMNVEV (reference sequence). This CDR3 is CASSRIGGAQDVYGYTF. The CDR3 DNA is TGTGCCAGCAGTCGCATCGGGGGGGCTCAAGACGTCTATGGCTACACCTTC.

DNA for the CDR3: TGTGCCTGGAGTGGCGCAAGTGAGCAGTTCTTC. This encodes CAWSGASEQFF. This rearrangement joins TRBV30 to TRBJ2-1; no clear D gene. Germline V gene lookup returns CDR1 GTSNPN and CDR2 SVGIG (reference sequence). Deletions cut 1 base from V and 9 bases from J, with 7 bases between. The length of the CDR3 is 11 residues.

This clonotype has more than one count but fewer than ten. V gene TRBV7-3 combines with J gene TRBJ2-5; tentatively, D is TRBD2 (5 bases). CDR3 length: 15 residues. CDR1 and CDR2 from the germline V gene are SGHTA and FQGTGA. Deletions cut 1 base from V and 4 bases from J, with 13 bases between. DNA of the CDR3: TGTGCCAGCAGCTTAAAGGCGGAGGTGGGAGAGACCCAGTACTTC. It translates to CASSLKAEVGETQYF.

CDR3 sequence reads: CASSYSTGASYNEQFF. CDR3 nucleotides: TGTGCCAGCAGTTACTCGACCGGGGCGTCCTACAATGAGCAGTTCTTC. This chain links TRBV6-5 with TRBJ2-1, with D perhaps given as TRBD1 or TRBD2 (5 bases each). Germline V gene sequence: CDR1 MNHEY, CDR2 SVGAGI. V dropped 0 bases and J dropped 1 base, with 10 bases sitting between them. The CDR3 totals 16 residues.

The chain is built from TRBV7-8 and TRBJ2-7; 9 bases fit TRBD1. There are 16 residues in the CDR3. Germline values: CDR1 SGHVS, CDR2 FQNEAQ. V gave up 1 base and J gave up 2 bases; unmatched junction bases: 6. The CDR3 loop is CASSLVPGQGPYEQYF. The CDR3 DNA reads as TGTGCCAGCAGCTTAGTGCCGGGACAGGGTCCCTACGAGCAGTACTTC.

This chain connects TRBV20-1 to TRBJ2-5, with 8 bases aligning to TRBD2. The CDR3 is 15 residues long. The V segment lost 6 bases and the J segment 6 bases; nucleotides outside the gene matches: 15. Germline V lookup: CDR1 DFQATT, CDR2 SNEGSKA (reference sequence). As DNA, the CDR3 is TGCAGTGCCCTAGACCAAACTAGCGGTAGGAAGACCCAGTACTTC. It is translated as CSALDQTSGRKTQYF.

A few counts support this clonotype. The chain joins TRBV6-1 to TRBJ2-7; possible D gene TRBD1, 6 bases. The CDR3 extends over 15 amino acids. Trimming took off 2 bases at V and 2 bases at J, with 13 bases between the two ends. Looked up from germline, CDR1 is MNHNS and CDR2 is SASEGT. CDR3 coding DNA: TGTGCCAGCAGTGAATTGGCAGGGGAAACCTACGAGCAGTACTTC. Its translation: CASSELAGETYEQYF.